This T cell receptor (beta chain) was captured in a study of OX40 agonist ivuxolimab in advanced cancers. Excluded were patients having autoimmune disease history or systemic immunosuppression. CDR1 MNHEY and CDR2 SMNVEV come from the germline V gene (reference sequence). V lost 5 bases and J 6 bases, leaving 16 bases between the germline ends. CDR3 length: 14 amino acids. Overall study results and limits: Individuals who were partial responders at 0.1-3.0 mg/kg had clonal expansion that ranked among the lowest. Expanded clones tended on average to be more numerous among CD8+ T cells than CD4+.

In regard to this clone: Its antigen is not known.

TCRdb's copy holds only in-frame clones and misses some; the assay was immunoSEQ multiplex PCR. The sample records fewer than 85,000 clones, approximately 92% being singletons. The source of this sequence is an adult with an advanced solid tumor such as melanoma, head and neck, liver or kidney cancer. The chain couples TRBV27 to TRBJ1-2; D possibly corresponds to TRBD1 (5 bases). The sequenced sample was CD4+ or CD8+ T cells sorted from blood, obtained in a trial of the OX40 agonist ivuxolimab. The CDR3 is CASSAPGGAHGYTF. In DNA, the CDR3 is TGTGCCAGCAGTGCGCCGGGAGGGGCCCATGGCTACACCTTC.